The table lists the clone carrying this T cell receptor beta chain with a few counts. These data come from a study of identical twins. Germline CDR1 and CDR2: MNHEY and SMNVEV (reference sequence). CDR3 size: 10 residues. V was pared by 10 bases and J by 5 bases, with 6 bases between. Template switching added a universal primer binding site, and final cDNA carried unique molecular identifiers. TCRdb recomputed calls from the 5' RACE reads with MiXCR, one row per CDR3 protein. This table has 1,800,000 or so distinct CDR3 sequences, about 31% appearing once. What was sequenced was cord blood. The clonotype was recovered from a newborn girl in good health. The chain joins TRBV27 to TRBJ2-1, with D possibly TRBD2 on 5 matching bases. This CDR3 is CATGDNEQFF. The CDR3 bases are TGTGCCACCGGGGACAATGAGCAGTTCTTC.